This TCR beta chain originates from a study of blood T cell repertoires in COVID-19. Germline V lookup: CDR1 MDHEN, CDR2 SYDVKM. This CDR3 region has 15 residues. The ends lost 7 bases at V and 0 bases at J; junction bases unmatched: 7. The method was immunoSEQ multiplex PCR; TCRdb's version includes in-frame clones alone and lacks a portion of them. The table has about 190,000 clones, around four fifths seen once. The V and J genes are TRBV28 and TRBJ1-2; the match to TRBD1 covers 8 bases. The TCR originated in a woman younger than 45 with acute or convalescent COVID-19. Specimen: peripheral blood. Here the CDR3 DNA reads TGTGCCAGCACCCGGACAGGGTCCTCTAACTATGGCTACACCTTC. This gives the protein CASTRTGSSNYGYTF.